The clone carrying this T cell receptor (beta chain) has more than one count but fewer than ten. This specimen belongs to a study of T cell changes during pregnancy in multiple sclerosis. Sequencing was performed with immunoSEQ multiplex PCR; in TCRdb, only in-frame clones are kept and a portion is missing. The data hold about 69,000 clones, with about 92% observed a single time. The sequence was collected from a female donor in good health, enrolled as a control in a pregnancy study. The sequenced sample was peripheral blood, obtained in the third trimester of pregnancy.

CDR3 DNA: TGTGCCAGTAGCTTCGGGTCCCTCGAAAAACTGTTTTTT. Protein: CASSFGSLEKLFF. This chain uses TRBV19 with TRBJ1-4; the D is unclear. Germline CDR1 reads LNHDA; CDR2 reads SQIVND (reference sequence). Trimming took 6 bases from V and 8 from J, leaving 13 bases between them. CDR3 length: 13 residues.